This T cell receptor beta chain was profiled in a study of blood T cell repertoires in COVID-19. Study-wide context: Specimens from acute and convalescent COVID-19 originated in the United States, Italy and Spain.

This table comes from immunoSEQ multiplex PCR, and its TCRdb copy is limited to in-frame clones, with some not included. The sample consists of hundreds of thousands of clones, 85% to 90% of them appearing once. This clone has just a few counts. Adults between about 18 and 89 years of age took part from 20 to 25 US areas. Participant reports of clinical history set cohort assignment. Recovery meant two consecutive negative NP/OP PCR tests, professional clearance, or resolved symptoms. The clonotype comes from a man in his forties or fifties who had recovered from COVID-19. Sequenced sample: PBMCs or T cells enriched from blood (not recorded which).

The DNA of the CDR3 is TGTGCCAGCAGGGACAGGGGAAGGAACGAGCAGTACTTC. This gives the protein CASRDRGRNEQYF. The chain employs TRBV14 and TRBJ2-7; 9 positions agree with TRBD1. This CDR3 is built from 13 residues. From germline, CDR1 is SGHDN and CDR2 FVKESK. V was clipped by 6 bases and J by 5 bases; unmatched bases: 5.